This T cell receptor beta chain was identified in a study of spatial heterogeneity in lung cancer. General study points: The appearance of ubiquitous expanded tumor TCRs in blood was greater at resection than follow-up.

Time point of the sample: sample taken at primary tumor resection. The sequenced material consisted of unsorted whole RNA from tumor, nontumor lung or frozen PBMC. The CDR3 is made up of 13 amino acids. Trimming removed 7 bases from V and 7 bases from J, with 13 bases in between. From germline, CDR1 is MDHEN and CDR2 SYDVKM. This clonotype was seen repeatedly, ten times or more. The antigen remains undetermined. Via MiXCR, TCRdb re-called the 5' RACE reads, giving one row per CDR3 protein. The table records 20,000 to 30,000 distinct CDR3 sequences, around 4.7% of them present only once. The origin of this receptor is a male donor with early-stage non-small cell lung cancer. The rearrangement links TRBV28 to TRBJ1-4; a possible D gene is TRBD1 (6 bases). Material: PBMCs, obtained at surgery. The CDR3 spells CASNGGPSEKLFF. The CDR3 nucleotides read TGTGCCAGCAATGGGGGCCCCAGTGAAAAACTGTTTTTT.